This is a list of T cell receptor beta chains from one sample in a study of cytomegalovirus exposure and HLA in healthy donors. Clones were read by immunoSEQ multiplex PCR, and TCRdb kept only the in-frame ones, dropping some. The sample records roughly 160,000 clones, around 76% being singletons. Sequenced sample: PBMCs. These receptors were obtained from a man in his sixties in good health and CMV-seronegative. Both conserved end residues are part of each CDR3. D genes are given only for firm matches. A row's size may be missing; if present it is once, few, many or a size class.

CDR3aa	CDR3nt	abundance	j_gene	d_gene	v_gene
CASSPGGFNSPLHF	TGTGCCAGCAGTCCCGGAGGGTTTAATTCACCCCTCCACTTT	-	TRBJ1-6	-	TRBV28
CASRGRGHSDTQYF	TGTGCCAGCAGGGGCAGGGGGCACTCAGATACGCAGTATTTT	-	TRBJ2-3	TRBD1	TRBV2
CASTPGDPFYEQYF	TGTGCCAGCACCCCGGGGGACCCTTTCTACGAGCAGTACTTC	-	TRBJ2-7	-	TRBV2
CASRAGGVDTQYF	TGTGCCAGCAGGGCCGGAGGAGTTGATACGCAGTATTTT	-	TRBJ2-3	-	TRBV6-5
CASSSPLRTGERNYGYTF	TGTGCCAGCAGTTCACCGCTTCGGACAGGGGAAAGGAACTATGGCTACACCTTC	once	TRBJ1-2	TRBD1	TRBV27
CASSPTGDGYYEQYF	TGCGCCAGCAGCCCAACAGGGGACGGGTACTACGAGCAGTACTTC	-	TRBJ2-7	TRBD1	TRBV5-1
CASSPLTGFGYNEQFF	TGTGCCAGCAGTCCCCTTACAGGGTTCGGGTACAATGAGCAGTTCTTC	-	TRBJ2-1	-	TRBV25-1
CASSDIAAGASYEQYF	TGTGCCAGTAGCGACATAGCAGCGGGAGCGAGCTACGAGCAGTACTTC	-	TRBJ2-7	TRBD2	TRBV19
CASSLLVLGSRYNEQFF	TGTGCCAGCAGTTTATTAGTACTAGGGTCGCGCTACAATGAGCAGTTCTTC	few	TRBJ2-1	-	TRBV28
CASSFRTSGHGQYPFPEQYF	TGTGCCAGCAGCTTTAGAACCTCCGGACACGGTCAGTACCCTTTTCCCGAGCAGTACTTC	few	TRBJ2-7	-	TRBV12-1
CASITTVEETQYF	TGTGCCAGCATCACCACAGTAGAAGAGACCCAGTACTTC	-	TRBJ2-5	-	TRBV6-1
CASRPSGADTQYF	TGTGCCAGCAGGCCTTCGGGGGCAGATACGCAGTATTTT	-	TRBJ2-3	-	TRBV6-1
CASSLVLSDRAHGELFF	TGTGCCAGCAGCTTAGTCCTCTCGGACAGGGCACACGGGGAGCTGTTTTTT	-	TRBJ2-2	TRBD1	TRBV11-3
CASSWDRSRDVGSGANVLTF	TGTGCCAGCAGCTGGGACAGGTCGAGGGATGTCGGCTCTGGGGCCAACGTCCTGACTTTC	-	TRBJ2-6	TRBD1	TRBV7-6
CASSREPYGYTF	TGTGCCAGCAGTAGGGAGCCCTATGGCTACACCTTC	-	TRBJ1-2	-	TRBV28
CASSDLRVGTGEKGTYNSPLHF	TGTGCCAGCAGTGATCTTCGAGTCGGGACAGGGGAAAAGGGGACCTATAATTCACCCCTCCACTTT	-	TRBJ1-6	TRBD1	TRBV2
CASSLGETRQGSRYEQYF	TGTGCCAGCAGCTTAGGGGAAACCAGACAGGGTAGTCGCTACGAGCAGTACTTC	-	TRBJ2-7	TRBD1	TRBV7-9
CASSPLRRQETQYF	TGTGCCAGCAGCCCCTTGAGGAGACAAGAGACCCAGTACTTC	-	TRBJ2-5	-	TRBV7-2
CASSLQGSSGPYEQYF	TGCGCCAGCAGCTTGCAGGGGTCTAGCGGTCCCTACGAGCAGTACTTC	-	TRBJ2-7	-	TRBV5-1
CASTPVPGLAGVMDNEQFF	TGTGCCAGCACCCCTGTCCCGGGGCTAGCGGGGGTGATGGACAATGAGCAGTTCTTC	-	TRBJ2-1	TRBD2	TRBV7-2
CASPKGGVGQGYQPQHF	TGTGCCAGCCCAAAAGGGGGAGTTGGGCAGGGGTATCAGCCCCAGCATTTT	few	TRBJ1-5	-	TRBV21-1
CASAGTSGSNEQFF	TGCGCCAGCGCCGGGACTAGCGGGAGCAATGAGCAGTTCTTC	-	TRBJ2-1	TRBD2	TRBV10-1
CASSLGQGLNIQYF	TGTGCCAGCAGCTTGGGCCAGGGGTTGAACATTCAGTACTTC	-	TRBJ2-4	-	TRBV5-4
CASSLVGTSPGELFF	TGTGCCAGCAGCTTAGTTGGGACTAGTCCCGGGGAGCTGTTTTTT	-	TRBJ2-2	TRBD2	TRBV7-6
CASSFGLGSYEQYF	TGTGCCAGCAGCTTCGGACTAGGCTCCTACGAGCAGTACTTC	-	TRBJ2-7	TRBD2	TRBV7-9
CASRTGLAGRYNEQFF	TGTGCCAGCAGAACGGGACTAGCGGGACGCTACAATGAGCAGTTCTTC	-	TRBJ2-1	TRBD2	TRBV7-8
CATQGTSGVYEQYF	TGTGCCACCCAGGGGACTAGCGGGGTATACGAGCAGTACTTC	few	TRBJ2-7	TRBD2	TRBV6-1
CASSLEQSLYNEQFF	TGCGCCAGCAGCTTGGAACAATCCCTCTACAATGAGCAGTTCTTC	-	TRBJ2-1	-	TRBV5-1
CASSQGSEATSHFRF	TGCGCCAGCAGCCAAGGGTCGGAGGCAACCAGTCATTTTCGCTTT	few	TRBJ1-1	-	TRBV4-3